In this sample, the clone carrying this TCR beta chain turned up a few times. This sample is part of a study of blood T cell repertoires in COVID-19. Study-level background: Material from acute and convalescent COVID-19 was sourced from the United States, Italy and Spain. T cells, B-cell-depleted T cells, or PBMCs supplied cDNA or gDNA.

In the original analysis: Estimation of nucleated cell counts relied on the amplification of reference gene primers. Only in-frame clones appear in the TCRdb table, and some are missing; sequencing was by immunoSEQ multiplex PCR. V and J calls and clone size follow that table, whereas D and trimming were derived from the DNA. There are 110,000 to 150,000 clones in the sample; over 70% occur only once, and less than 2.5% lies in the top ten. V lost 2 bases and J 1 base, leaving 18 bases between the germline ends. There are 17 residues in the CDR3. Germline assignment: CDR1 MNHEY and CDR2 SMNVEV (reference sequence).

The chain is built from TRBV27 and TRBJ2-7; possibly TRBD1 for D (7 bases). The sequencing input was peripheral blood. This TCR derives from an older woman with acute or convalescent COVID-19. CDR3 sequence (DNA): TGTGCCAGCAGTTTAAGTCGCGGGACAGTACTTTCCTACGAGCAGTACTTC. Translated: CASSLSRGTVLSYEQYF.